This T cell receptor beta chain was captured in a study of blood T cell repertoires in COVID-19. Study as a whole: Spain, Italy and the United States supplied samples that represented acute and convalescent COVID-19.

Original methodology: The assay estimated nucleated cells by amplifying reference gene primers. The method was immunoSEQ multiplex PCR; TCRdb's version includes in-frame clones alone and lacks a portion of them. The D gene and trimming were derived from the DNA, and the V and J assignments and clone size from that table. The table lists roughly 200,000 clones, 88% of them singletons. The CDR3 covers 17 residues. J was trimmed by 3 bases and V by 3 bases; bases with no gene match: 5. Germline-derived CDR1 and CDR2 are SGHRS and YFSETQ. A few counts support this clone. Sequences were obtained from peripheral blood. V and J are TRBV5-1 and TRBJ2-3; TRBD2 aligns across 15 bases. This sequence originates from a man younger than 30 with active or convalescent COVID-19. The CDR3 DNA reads TGCGCCAGCAGCTACTCGGGACTAGCGGGGGGAACAGATACGCAGTATTTT. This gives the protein CASSYSGLAGGTDTQYF.